This entry describes one T cell receptor beta chain. The antigen remains unidentified. This entry comes from a study of blood T cells in healthy people across ages. With a J-beta primer mix and a sample-barcoded 5' primer, a second PCR ran about 7 to 12 cycles. A tag from a template-switch adaptor with 12 random nucleotides marked each cDNA molecule. TCRdb itself ran the 5' RACE reads through MiXCR, one entry per CDR3 protein. The repertoire consists of hundreds of thousands of distinct CDR3 sequences, with 21% occurring once and the leading ten covering roughly 3.7%. A minimum of 7 million PBMCs was isolated per sample. Study-wide findings and caveats: The fall in TCR beta diversity per million T cells was roughly linear with age. Expanded clonotype changes were possibly confounded by unknown donor CMV status.

Germline lookup yields CDR1 SGDLS and CDR2 YYNGEE. Trimming removed 4 bases from V and 1 base from J, with 9 bases in between. CDR3 length equals 14 residues. The sample comprised blood. The V and J genes are TRBV9 and TRBJ1-3; D remains unclear. This TCR was recovered from a man in his 70s in good health. The CDR3 DNA sequence: TGTGCCAGCAGCTCAAGATCGTCTGGAAACACCATATATTTT. It specifies CASSSRSSGNTIYF. The full variable domain, in which reference TRBV9 and TRBJ1-3 provide the parts outside the CDR3, is DSGVTQTPKHLITATGQRVTLRCSPRSGDLSVYWYQQSLDQGLQFLIQYYNGEERAKGNILERFSAQQFPDLHSELNLSSLELGDSALYFCASSSRSSGNTIYFGEGSWLTVV.